A single sample is the source of the 27 T cell receptor beta chains below, sequenced in a study of memory CD4+ T cells and cytomegalovirus serostatus. The sort gate was single viable CD3+CD4+CD8-CD45RO+ cells for memory CD4+ T cells. The protocol was immunoSEQ multiplex PCR, while the TCRdb copy is restricted to in-frame clones and leaves out a portion. The profile shows tens of thousands of clones, over 65% of them singletons. The sample comprised memory CD4+ T cells from blood. The receptors were sampled from an adult in good health and CMV-seropositive.

The rearrangement uses TRBV23-1 and TRBJ2-7; D is tentatively TRBD1 or TRBD2 (5 bases each). TRBV23-1 is marked as an open reading frame, function uncertain. CDR3 length: 15 residues. Trimming took off 2 bases at V and 3 bases at J, with 14 bases between the two ends. The CDR3, as DNA: TGCGCCAGCAGTCAACGGGGCCCCTTCTTCTACGAGCAGTACGTC. Protein sequence: CASSQRGPFFYEQYV.

V gene TRBV28 combines with J gene TRBJ2-1; maybe TRBD2 (5 bases). The CDR3 sequence is 14 residues long. CDR1 and CDR2 from the germline V gene are MDHEN and SYDVKM. Trimming took 2 bases from V and 10 from J, leaving 15 bases between them. The CDR3 DNA sequence: TGTGCCAGCAGTTTAGCGGGTCCCCTTCCCGAGCAGTTCTTC. Translating it yields CASSLAGPLPEQFF.

The chain has TRBV18 and TRBJ2-1; 10 nucleotides align to TRBD1. This CDR3 has 16 residues. Germline assignment: CDR1 KGHSH and CDR2 LQKENI. The V segment lost 3 bases and the J segment 5 bases; nucleotides outside the gene matches: 7. CDR3 DNA sequence: TGTGCCAGCTCACCGGAGACAGGGGGCGGTGACAATGAGCAGTTCTTC. Its protein product is CASSPETGGGDNEQFF.

The gene calls are TRBV5-1 and TRBJ1-2; TRBD1 might be the D (5 bases). The CDR3 has 15 residues. Per germline, CDR1 SGHRS and CDR2 YFSETQ. Trimming stripped 5 bases from V and 8 bases from J, with 22 bases between. This CDR3 reads CASSSARGALEGYTF. CDR3 in DNA: TGCGCCAGCAGTTCGGCCCGCGGGGCCTTGGAGGGCTACACCTTC.

The sample holds a few counts of this clone. This chain uses TRBV28 with TRBJ1-5; 7 bases align to TRBD1. Germline loops: CDR1 MDHEN, CDR2 SYDVKM. V lost 6 bases to trimming and J lost 7 bases; unmatched junction nucleotides: 12. CDR3 length equals 15 residues. For the CDR3, the DNA is TGTGCCAGCAGCGCGAGACAGGGCCCGAGCCAGCCCCAGCATTTT. It codes for CASSARQGPSQPQHF.

This chain joins TRBV5-6 and TRBJ2-3, with 7 nucleotides matching TRBD1. The CDR3 has 17 residues. The J segment lost 1 base and the V segment lost 3 bases, leaving 11 bases of the junction unmatched. Germline lookup yields CDR1 SGHDT and CDR2 YYEEEE. DNA for the CDR3: TGTGCCAGCAGCTGGGGCCCTGGGCAGGGGGGCACAGATACGCAGTATTTT. Protein product: CASSWGPGQGGTDTQYF.

The gene calls are TRBV12-5 and TRBJ1-1, with 7 bases fitting TRBD1. The CDR3 length is 13 residues. The V segment lost 1 base and the J segment 4 bases; nucleotides outside the gene matches: 0. CDR1 LGHNT and CDR2 FRNRAP come from the germline V gene. CDR3 in DNA: TGTGCTAGTGGTTTGGGGACAGGCACTGAAGCTTTCTTT. Its translation: CASGLGTGTEAFF.

The CDR3 bases are TGTGCCAGCTCCCGAGGACAGGGAGAGACCGGGGAGCTGTTTTTT. Translation: CASSRGQGETGELFF. The chain employs TRBV18 and TRBJ2-2; 8 bases align to TRBD1. This CDR3 comprises 15 residues. With 6 bases clipped from V and 5 bases from J, the junction kept 8 bases outside the gene matches. Germline V lookup: CDR1 KGHSH, CDR2 LQKENI.

The chain is built from TRBV15 and TRBJ2-7, with TRBD2 as a possible D gene (5 bases). The germline V gene has CDR1 LNHNV and CDR2 YYDKDF (reference sequence). V was trimmed by 3 bases and J by 0 bases, leaving 12 bases between them. This CDR3 has 15 amino acids. The CDR3 sequence is CATSSGGGGSYEQYF. The CDR3 DNA sequence: TGTGCCACCAGCAGCGGAGGAGGCGGCTCCTACGAGCAGTACTTC.

This clone has just a few counts. The chain's CDR3 is CASSLSAGPYGYTF. The CDR3 DNA reads as TGTGCCAGCAGCTTATCAGCGGGCCCCTATGGCTACACCTTC. The chain couples TRBV7-2 to TRBJ1-2; D gene uncertain. V lost 2 bases, J lost 4 bases, and 11 bases lay in between. The CDR3 consists of 14 residues. The germline gives CDR1 SGHTA, CDR2 FQGNSA.

A remark on this clone: Other nucleotide sequences from this sample produce the same CDR3. The V gene is TRBV7-2, the J gene TRBJ1-2; 9 positions agree with TRBD1. Losses at the gene ends were 4 bases for V and 4 bases for J; bases not matched to a gene: 1. The CDR3 sequence is 13 residues long. Germline loops: CDR1 SGHTA, CDR2 FQGNSA. The CDR3 sequence is CASSSTGGYGYTF. CDR3 nucleotide sequence: TGTGCCAGCAGCTCGACAGGGGGCTATGGCTACACCTTC.

This sequence joins TRBV6-5 and TRBJ2-7; the match to TRBD1 covers 7 bases. Germline lookup yields CDR1 MNHEY and CDR2 SVGAGI. V trimming: 8 bases; J trimming: 4 bases; junction bases outside the gene matches: 11. The CDR3 is 14 amino acids. For the CDR3, the DNA is TGTGCCAGCTACCCGTCGGGCAGGGGGTACGAGCAGTACTTC. Protein product: CASYPSGRGYEQYF.

This clone occurred once. The chain is built from TRBV30 and TRBJ2-5; TRBD1 might be the D (6 bases). Germline V lookup: CDR1 GTSNPN, CDR2 SVGIG (reference sequence). The CDR3 is made up of 12 amino acids. The V gene lost 5 bases and the J gene lost 8 bases, with 15 bases spanning the gap. The CDR3 region has the DNA TGTGCCTGGGGAACAGGGTCCGTCACCCAGTACTTC. It specifies CAWGTGSVTQYF.

Here the CDR3 reads CAWSIGRRNTEAFF. Here the CDR3 DNA reads TGTGCCTGGAGTATCGGACGGCGGAACACTGAAGCTTTCTTT. The rearrangement joins TRBV30 to TRBJ1-1; D not resolved. The length of the CDR3 is 14 residues. Germline lookup yields CDR1 GTSNPN and CDR2 SVGIG (reference sequence). V lost 2 bases, J lost 1 base, and 11 bases lay in between.

The chain is built from TRBV5-4 and TRBJ2-3; 7 bases align to TRBD1. The CDR3 has 14 amino acids. J was trimmed by 5 bases and V by 5 bases; bases with no gene match: 8. The germline gives CDR1 SGHNT, CDR2 YYREEE (reference sequence). DNA for the CDR3: TGTGCCAGCAGAAAGGGGGCTGCACAAGATACGCAGTATTTT. It encodes CASRKGAAQDTQYF.

This clone has more than one count but fewer than ten. The CDR3 region has the DNA TGTGCCAGCAGCTCCCGAAGCTCCTACGAGCAGTACTTC. It yields the protein CASSSRSSYEQYF. This sequence joins TRBV11-1 and TRBJ2-7; D ambiguous. V lost 4 bases and J lost 0, with 7 bases in between. CDR1 SGHAT and CDR2 FQDESV come from the germline V gene (reference sequence). This CDR3 region has 13 residues.

V is TRBV29-1 and J is TRBJ1-2, with 9 bases lining up with TRBD1. The CDR3 is 14 amino acids. Germline V gives CDR1 SQVTM, CDR2 ANQGSEA. V was clipped by 5 bases and J by 2 bases; unmatched bases: 6. This CDR3 reads CSVPPGTGNYGYTF. CDR3 nucleotides: TGCAGCGTTCCTCCCGGGACAGGGAACTATGGCTACACCTTC.

The rearrangement links TRBV25-1 to TRBJ2-5; D remains unclear. Germline V gene sequence: CDR1 MGHDK, CDR2 SYGVNS. Deletions cut 3 bases from V and 3 bases from J, with 8 bases between. The CDR3 is 13 residues long. The CDR3 is CASSDASEETQYF. The CDR3 bases are TGTGCCAGCAGTGATGCCAGTGAAGAGACCCAGTACTTC.

The rearrangement joins TRBV11-2 to TRBJ1-2, with D unresolved. From germline, CDR1 is SGHAT and CDR2 FQNNGV. V dropped 5 bases and J dropped 4 bases, with 8 bases sitting between them. CDR3 length equals 12 residues. The chain's CDR3 is CASSRKTYGYTF. The DNA for the CDR3 is TGTGCCAGCAGCAGAAAGACCTATGGCTACACCTTC. Filled out from reference TRBV11-2 and TRBJ1-2, the complete variable domain reads EAGVAQSPRYKIIEKRQSVAFWCNPISGHATLYWYQQILGQGPKLLIQFQNNGVVDDSQLPKDRFSAERLKGVDSTLKIQPAKLEDSAVYLCASSRKTYGYTFGSGTRLTVV.

This chain connects TRBV4-1 to TRBJ1-1; no clear D. The CDR3 is 17 amino acids. In germline, CDR1 is MGHRA, CDR2 YSYEKL. Trimming left V 1 base short and J 1 base short, with 16 bases between. This chain's CDR3 is CASSQGSWFIGNTEAFF. CDR3 nucleotides: TGCGCCAGCAGCCAAGGTTCTTGGTTTATAGGGAACACTGAAGCTTTCTTT.

CDR3 sequence reads: CASSLRASPVDEQFF. For the CDR3, the DNA is TGTGCCAGCAGTTTACGGGCTAGCCCCGTCGATGAGCAGTTCTTC. V usage is TRBV27 and J usage is TRBJ2-1; weak D call: TRBD2 (5 bases). The V gene's germline CDR1 is MNHEY and CDR2 SMNVEV (reference sequence). The CDR3 contains 15 residues. V was cut by 2 bases and J by 8 bases, with 16 bases left in between.

This clone was recorded a few times. The chain joins TRBV7-2 to TRBJ2-6, with TRBD1 identical over 8 bases. V shed 5 bases, J shed 0 bases, and the junction held 6 bases outside the gene matches. This CDR3 is 17 amino acids long. Germline V gives CDR1 SGHTA, CDR2 FQGNSA. The CDR3 reads CASSPQGVASGANVLTF. CDR3 nucleotides: TGTGCCAGCAGCCCACAGGGGGTTGCCTCTGGGGCCAACGTCCTGACTTTC.

This clone was found a few times. The CDR3 DNA reads TGTGCCAGCAGCCTCGGGACTATAACTAGCGAGCAGTACTTC. Protein: CASSLGTITSEQYF. This chain uses TRBV7-2 with TRBJ2-7, with 7 bases aligning to TRBD2. The V gene's germline CDR1 is SGHTA and CDR2 FQGNSA. The CDR3 loop spans 14 amino acids. Germline trimming cut 5 bases from V and 6 bases from J; bases unmatched to any gene: 10.

The chain couples TRBV18 to TRBJ1-4; TRBD1 aligns across 9 bases. Germline loops: CDR1 KGHSH, CDR2 LQKENI. With V trimmed by 2 bases and J by 5 bases, 0 bases remained unmatched. The CDR3 sequence is 14 residues long. The CDR3 sequence: CASSPGTGNEKLFF. CDR3 in DNA: TGTGCCAGCTCACCAGGGACAGGGAATGAAAAACTGTTTTTT.

V gene TRBV19 combines with J gene TRBJ2-3; unclear D gene. Germline CDR1 reads LNHDA; CDR2 reads SQIVND (reference sequence). The CDR3 is 13 residues long. V lost 5 bases, J lost 2 bases, and 8 bases lay in between. CDR3 coding DNA: TGTGCCAGTAGTTGGCAGAACACAGATACGCAGTATTTT. Protein: CASSWQNTDTQYF.

The chain combines TRBV30 with TRBJ2-3; D possibly corresponds to TRBD2 (6 bases). Trimming took off 5 bases at V and 3 bases at J, with 18 bases between the two ends. The CDR3 is made up of 15 amino acids. In germline, CDR1 is GTSNPN, CDR2 SVGIG (reference sequence). CDR3 DNA sequence: TGTGCCTGGGGCCCGGGACTCCCGGGAACAGATACGCAGTATTTT. Translation gives CAWGPGLPGTDTQYF.

The V call is TRBV2, the J call TRBJ1-1; a possible D gene is TRBD1 (6 bases). CDR3 length: 12 residues. Trimming removed 5 bases at V and 4 bases at J, with 8 bases between. CDR1 and CDR2 from the germline V gene are SNHLY and FYNNEI. Here the CDR3 DNA reads TGTGCCAGCAGTACAGGGCGCACTGAAGCTTTCTTT. Its translation is CASSTGRTEAFF.